This T cell receptor beta chain was profiled in a study of shared clonotypes between healthy human individuals. Using immunoSEQ multiplex PCR, the repertoire was profiled, and TCRdb retains in-frame clones only, with some absent. This table holds over 1.4 million clones, over 95% found once. V was cut by 4 bases and J by 4 bases, with 8 bases left in between. Per germline, CDR1 SNHLY and CDR2 FYNNEI. This CDR3 is built from 12 residues. The V gene is TRBV2, the J gene TRBJ2-7; D might be TRBD2 (6 bases). This receptor was identified in a man aged 25 to 40 in good health. Sample: naive CD4+ T cells sorted from blood. Subset reported: CD45RA+ positively selected. CDR3 nucleotides: TGTGCCAGCAGTGTAGCGGCTTACGAGCAGTACTTC. It translates to CASSVAAYEQYF. The full variable domain, completed using reference TRBV2 and TRBJ2-7, is EPEVTQTPSHQVTQMGQEVILRCVPISNHLYFYWYRQILGQKVEFLVSFYNNEISEKSEIFDDQFSVERPDGSNFTLKIRSTKLEDSAMYFCASSVAAYEQYFGPGTRLTVT.